The 3 T cell receptor beta chains below come from one sample, sequenced in a study of patients and donors after allogeneic stem cell transplantation. TCRdb used MiXCR to reprocess the RT-PCR reads, holding one entry per CDR3 protein. In the table there are 190,000 or so distinct CDR3 sequences, roughly two fifths of which are singletons. What was sequenced was blood, either unsorted or a sorted T cell fraction (not recorded which). Receptor source: a human donor who was either an allogeneic HSCT recipient or a stem cell or donor lymphocyte infusion donor (not recorded which). It is not recorded whose cells these are; they may come from a transplant donor.

This clonotype was recorded a few times. This chain joins TRBV4-2 and TRBJ2-5; perhaps TRBD2 as D (6 bases). The CDR3 sequence is 13 residues long. V dropped 1 base and J dropped 3 bases, with 6 bases sitting between them. Germline lookup yields CDR1 LGHNA and CDR2 YNFKEQ. The CDR3: CASSQAGEETQYF. Here the CDR3 DNA reads TGTGCCAGCAGCCAAGCGGGAGAAGAGACCCAGTACTTC.

This clonotype came up once. The chain uses TRBV12-3 or TRBV12-4 and TRBJ2-1; D is ambiguous. V was pared by 5 bases and J by 9 bases, with 8 bases between. The CDR3 is made up of 11 amino acids. The CDR3 region is CASSPRGEQFF. The CDR3 DNA reads TGTGCCAGCAGTCCCCGCGGTGAGCAGTTCTTC.

This clonotype was recorded once. J is TRBJ2-5 and V is TRBV3-1; D gene uncertain. Deletions cut 0 bases from V and 0 bases from J, with 8 bases between. CDR1 and CDR2 (germline): LGHDT, YNNKEL (reference sequence). The CDR3 runs 15 residues. This CDR3 is CASSQDQTDQETQYF. CDR3 nucleotide sequence: TGTGCCAGCAGCCAAGACCAAACGGACCAAGAGACCCAGTACTTC.